Listed below are T cell receptor beta chains from one sample, sequenced in a study of cytomegalovirus exposure and HLA in healthy donors. Using immunoSEQ multiplex PCR, the repertoire was profiled, and TCRdb retains in-frame clones only, with some absent. This specimen shows 30,000 to 40,000 clones; the ten leading clones hold about 8.9%. The material sequenced was PBMCs. Source of these receptors: a middle-aged man in good health and CMV-seropositive. Both conserved end residues are part of each CDR3. A D gene is named only where the DNA matches it firmly. Size is stated for part of the rows, as once, few or many counts, or as a class when the clone is expanded.

d_gene	abundance	v_gene	j_gene	CDR3nt	CDR3aa
.	.	TRBV9	TRBJ2-4	TGTGCCAGCAGCGTAGGGGCAGGGTACATTCAGTACTTC	CASSVGAGYIQYF
TRBD1	.	TRBV5-1	TRBJ2-7	TGCGCCAGCAGCTTGGAAGACAGGGTCCACGAGCAGTACTTC	CASSLEDRVHEQYF
TRBD2	.	TRBV4-3	TRBJ2-3	TGCGCCAGCAGCCAAGATTCTAGCGGGAGTGCGGATACGCAGTATTTT	CASSQDSSGSADTQYF
TRBD1	.	TRBV7-9	TRBJ2-7	TGTGCCAGCAGCTTAGAGGGGGCATACGAGCAGTACTTC	CASSLEGAYEQYF
.	.	TRBV4-1	TRBJ2-7	TGCGCCAGCAGCCACGCCGGTGGAGTCTACGAGCAGTACTTC	CASSHAGGVYEQYF
TRBD1	medium-sized	TRBV13	TRBJ1-2	TGTGCCAGCAGCCGGGACAGGGTAGAAGGCTACACCTTC	CASSRDRVEGYTF
TRBD2	.	TRBV11-2	TRBJ2-1	TGTGCCAGCAGCTTAGTTGGGACTAGCGGGAACACAAATTACAATGAGCAGTTCTTC	CASSLVGTSGNTNYNEQFF
TRBD2	.	TRBV19	TRBJ2-7	TGTGCCAGTAGCCCCCGGGAGCGGGGGTCCTACGAGCAGTACTTC	CASSPRERGSYEQYF
.	.	TRBV6-1	TRBJ2-4	TGTGCCAGCAAGGGGGGGAACATTCAGTACTTC	CASKGGNIQYF
.	.	TRBV5-1	TRBJ2-7	TGCGCCAGCAGCTTGCCGAGCTCCTACGAGCAGTACTTC	CASSLPSSYEQYF
TRBD2	.	TRBV5-1	TRBJ2-7	TGCGCCAGCAGCTGGGGACTAGCGGGAGGTCCAACCGCCGAGCAGTACTTC	CASSWGLAGGPTAEQYF
TRBD1	.	TRBV10-3	TRBJ1-5	TGTGCCATCAGTGGAGGGGACAGGGTTCAGCCCCAGCATTTT	CAISGGDRVQPQHF
.	.	TRBV25-1	TRBJ1-2	TGTGCCAGCAGTGAATATGGAGGCTATGGCTACACCTTC	CASSEYGGYGYTF
TRBD1	.	TRBV11-3	TRBJ2-7	TGTGCCAGCAGCTTTAACGTCGCCAGGGACAGCTCCTACGAGCAGTACTTC	CASSFNVARDSSYEQYF
TRBD1	.	TRBV6-1	TRBJ2-1	TGTGCCAGCCAATACAGGGGGGACAATGAGCAGTTCTTC	CASQYRGDNEQFF
.	.	TRBV14	TRBJ1-2	TGTGCCAGCAGCCAAGATCTGAACCCGAGGGGCTACACCTTC	CASSQDLNPRGYTF
TRBD2	.	TRBV4-1	TRBJ2-5	TGCGCCAGCAGCCAAGGACTAGCGGGACGGGAGACCCAGTACTTC	CASSQGLAGRETQYF
TRBD2	.	TRBV7-9	TRBJ2-1	TGTGCCAGCAGCTTCTCGGGAGGGGTCGGGAGTGAGCAGTTCTTC	CASSFSGGVGSEQFF
.	.	TRBV7-9	TRBJ1-1	TGTGCCAGCAGCTTAGCTATGGGCCCGGTTATGAACACTGAAGCTTTCTTT	CASSLAMGPVMNTEAFF
.	.	TRBV15	TRBJ2-1	TGTGCCACCAGCAGAGTTAGCTCCTACAATGAGCAGTTCTTC	CATSRVSSYNEQFF
TRBD2	.	TRBV5-4	TRBJ2-5	TGTGCCAGCAGTTCGACTAGCGGGAGAGTGGAGACCCAGTACTTC	CASSSTSGRVETQYF
.	.	TRBV23-1	TRBJ2-5	TGCGCCAGCAGGTTAAATTGCGGGGCGATAGAGACCCAGTACTTC	CASRLNCGAIETQYF
.	.	TRBV5-1	TRBJ2-3	TGCGCCAGCAGCTTGGGCGGTAGCACAGATACGCAGTATTTT	CASSLGGSTDTQYF
TRBD1	.	TRBV6-6	TRBJ1-1	TGTGCCAGCAGTACAGGGGTCAACACTGAAGCTTTCTTT	CASSTGVNTEAFF
.	.	TRBV4-1	TRBJ2-7	TGCGCCAGCAGCCAATACGGGAGCTCCTACGAGCAGTACTTC	CASSQYGSSYEQYF
.	.	TRBV6-1	TRBJ1-1	TGTGCCAGCAGTGGTGCAGGGTATTTGAACACTGAAGCTTTCTTT	CASSGAGYLNTEAFF
.	.	TRBV15	TRBJ2-7	TGTGCCACCAGCAGAGTTGGGAGCTCCTACGAGCAGTACTTC	CATSRVGSSYEQYF
TRBD1	.	TRBV7-2	TRBJ1-5	TGTGCCAGCAGCTTCCCAGGGACAGGGGGGAATCAGCCCCAGCATTTT	CASSFPGTGGNQPQHF
.	.	TRBV6-4	TRBJ2-3	TGTGCCAGCAGTGACTCCCGACAGTTACTTGGAGATACGCAGTATTTT	CASSDSRQLLGDTQYF
TRBD1	.	TRBV19	TRBJ2-2	TGTGCCAGTAGCACCGGGACAGGGGTCACCGGGGAGCTGTTTTTT	CASSTGTGVTGELFF
TRBD1	.	TRBV2	TRBJ1-6	TGTGCCAGCATTCCGGGACAGGGGTCTTCACCCCTCCACTTT	CASIPGQGSSPLHF
.	.	TRBV7-2	TRBJ2-5	TGTGCCAGCAGCTTAGAACCGAGGGCCCAGTACTTC	CASSLEPRAQYF
.	.	TRBV6-5	TRBJ2-4	TGTGCCAGCAGTTACGGGAGAGCCAAAAACATTCAGTACTTC	CASSYGRAKNIQYF
TRBD2	.	TRBV18	TRBJ2-1	TGTGCCAGCTCACCCCTAGCGGGAGTTGTCGGTAATGAGCAGTTCTTC	CASSPLAGVVGNEQFF
.	.	TRBV7-2	TRBJ1-2	TGTGCCAGCAGCTTAGGGGCAGGCTATGGCTACACCTTC	CASSLGAGYGYTF
.	.	TRBV5-1	TRBJ1-2	TGCGCCAGCAGGCCAGATAACTATGGCTACACCTTC	CASRPDNYGYTF
.	.	TRBV9	TRBJ1-2	TGTGCCAGCAGCCCGGGGGGGGCGGACTATGGCTACACCTTC	CASSPGGADYGYTF
TRBD1	.	TRBV7-9	TRBJ2-3	TGTGCCAGCAGCCCGGGGACAGTCCAGACAGATACGCAGTATTTT	CASSPGTVQTDTQYF
.	.	TRBV11-2	TRBJ1-2	TGTGCCAGCAGCTCCTCAGGGCGAGGCTACACCTTC	CASSSSGRGYTF
TRBD1	.	TRBV10-3	TRBJ2-2	TGTGCCATCAGGGGGACAGGGGCATCCACCGGGGAGCTGTTTTTT	CAIRGTGASTGELFF
.	.	TRBV30	TRBJ2-2	TGTGCCTGGAGTGCCAGCACCGGGGAGCTGTTTTTT	CAWSASTGELFF
TRBD1	.	TRBV25-1	TRBJ1-1	TGTGCCAGCAATTTACCGGGACAGGGCCCTGGAGGAGCTTTCTTT	CASNLPGQGPGGAFF
TRBD2	.	TRBV7-2	TRBJ2-5	TGTGCCAGCAGCTTCGCGGGAGGGAAAGAGACCCAGTACTTC	CASSFAGGKETQYF
.	.	TRBV5-1	TRBJ2-7	TGCGCCAGCAGCTTGCCCACAGACGAGCAGTACTTC	CASSLPTDEQYF
.	.	TRBV11-3	TRBJ1-5	TGTGCCAGCAGCTTAGTTACAGAGCCCAGCCAGCCCCAGCATTTT	CASSLVTEPSQPQHF
.	.	TRBV11-1	TRBJ2-5	TGTGCCAGCAGCGGCGACAGGGAGGTGGAGACCCAGTACTTC	CASSGDREVETQYF
.	.	TRBV2	TRBJ2-3	TGTGCCAGCAACCTCCCGGGAGAGGGGCAACTCGCAGATACGCAGTATTTT	CASNLPGEGQLADTQYF